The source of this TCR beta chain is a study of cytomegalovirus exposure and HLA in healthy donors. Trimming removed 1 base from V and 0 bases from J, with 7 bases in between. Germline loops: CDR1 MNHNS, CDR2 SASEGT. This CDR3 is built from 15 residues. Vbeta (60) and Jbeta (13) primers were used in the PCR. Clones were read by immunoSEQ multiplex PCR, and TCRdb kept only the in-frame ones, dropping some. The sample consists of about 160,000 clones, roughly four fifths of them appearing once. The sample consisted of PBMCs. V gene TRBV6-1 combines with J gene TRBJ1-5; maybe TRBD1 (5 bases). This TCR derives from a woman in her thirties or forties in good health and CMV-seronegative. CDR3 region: CASSEDQGSNQPQHF. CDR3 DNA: TGTGCCAGCAGTGAAGATCAGGGTAGCAATCAGCCCCAGCATTTT.